These 7 T cell receptor beta chains came from one sample sequenced in a study of blood T cell dynamics during melanoma immunotherapy. Time point specified: pre-treatment baseline. Clones were sequenced by immunoSEQ multiplex PCR, and TCRdb holds only the in-frame ones, with some missing. Of 3,500 to 5,500 clones in the sample, 96% were seen once. Specimen: effector memory CD8+ T cells from blood, collected from a patient treated with checkpoint blockade. All receptors come from a human donor with melanoma.

The rearrangement joins TRBV29-1 to TRBJ2-1, with 11 bases identical to TRBD2. V lost 3 bases and J lost 0; bases outside the gene matches: 7. This CDR3 spans 17 amino acids. CDR1 SQVTM and CDR2 ANQGSEA come from the germline V gene. The CDR3 DNA follows: TGCAGCGTTGAGGGACTAGCGGCTAGGAGCTCCTACAATGAGCAGTTCTTC. Translated, it gives CSVEGLAARSSYNEQFF.

This rearrangement joins TRBV9 to TRBJ2-5; 12 nucleotides agree with TRBD2. CDR1 and CDR2 from the germline V gene are SGDLS and YYNGEE. V trimming: 4 bases; J trimming: 1 base; junction bases outside the gene matches: 5. The CDR3 runs 16 residues. The CDR3 spells CASSFTGLAGQETQYF. In DNA, the CDR3 is TGTGCCAGCAGCTTCACGGGACTAGCGGGCCAAGAGACCCAGTACTTC.

CDR3 region: CASSSGQGYGYTF. The CDR3 nucleotides are TGTGCCAGCAGCTCGGGACAGGGCTATGGCTACACCTTC. The V call is TRBV5-6, the J call TRBJ1-2; TRBD1 matches 9 bases. Germline V gives CDR1 SGHDT, CDR2 YYEEEE. This CDR3 has 13 residues. The ends lost 3 bases at V and 4 bases at J; junction bases unmatched: 1.

V and J are TRBV4-1 and TRBJ2-2; 9 bases are shared with TRBD1. The V gene's germline CDR1 is MGHRA and CDR2 YSYEKL. J was trimmed by 6 bases and V by 3 bases; bases with no gene match: 8. The CDR3 is made up of 16 amino acids. Here the CDR3 DNA reads TGCGCCAGCAGCCATCCCGGGACAGGGACGGCCGGGGAGCTGTTTTTT. Translation gives CASSHPGTGTAGELFF.

The chain recombines TRBV28 with TRBJ2-3, with 8 positions matching TRBD1. Germline assignment: CDR1 MDHEN and CDR2 SYDVKM. This CDR3 has 16 amino acids. V shed 1 base, J shed 4 bases, and the junction held 7 bases outside the gene matches. The CDR3 coding sequence is TGTGCCAGCAGTTTATCGGGACAGGACTCGTCAGATACGCAGTATTTT. It yields the protein CASSLSGQDSSDTQYF.

J is TRBJ2-7 and V is TRBV27, with no clear D. Germline V gene sequence: CDR1 MNHEY, CDR2 SMNVEV (reference sequence). The CDR3 has 13 residues. V lost 3 bases to trimming and J lost 4 bases, with 10 bases between them. The DNA of the CDR3 is TGTGCCAGCAGTTTTGGCCAGACTTACGAGCAGTACTTC. Protein: CASSFGQTYEQYF.

V and J are TRBV27 and TRBJ2-3; 7 positions match TRBD2. Per the germline V gene, CDR1 is MNHEY and CDR2 is SMNVEV (reference sequence). The J segment lost 2 bases and the V segment lost 6 bases, leaving 8 bases of the junction unmatched. This CDR3 is built from 15 residues. CDR3 sequence: CASSGSSGLTDTQYF. The CDR3 DNA is TGTGCCAGCAGCGGTAGTAGCGGGCTCACAGATACGCAGTATTTT.